Following are 4 T cell receptor beta chains from one sample sequenced in a study of blood T cell repertoires in COVID-19. Produced via immunoSEQ multiplex PCR; TCRdb's table is partial and in-frame only. The table includes 75,000 or so clones, approximately 80% detected once. Sequencing was carried out using peripheral blood. The receptors shown here come from a man aged 55 to 70 with active or convalescent COVID-19.

This chain connects TRBV10-3 to TRBJ1-4; 9 bases are a match to TRBD1. Germline V gene data show CDR1 as ENHRY and CDR2 as SYGVKD. V lost 6 bases and J lost 10; bases outside the gene matches: 9. This CDR3 comprises 14 residues. Here the CDR3 reads CAISLDRGYGKLFF. The CDR3 DNA reads TGTGCCATCAGCCTCGACAGGGGGTATGGAAAACTGTTTTTT.

This rearrangement joins TRBV6-4 to TRBJ1-2; TRBD1 aligns across 8 bases. The J segment lost 7 bases and the V segment lost 8 bases, leaving 12 bases of the junction unmatched. This CDR3 comprises 14 residues. CDR1 and CDR2 from the germline V gene are MRHNA and SNTAGT. CDR3 sequence (DNA): TGTGCCAGCTCCGAGCGGACAGGGACAGGTGGCTACACCTTC. Encoded protein: CASSERTGTGGYTF.

The CDR3 protein is CASSPYGGAKNIQYF. CDR3 bases: TGTGCCAGCAGCCCCTATGGAGGGGCCAAAAACATTCAGTACTTC. The rearrangement joins TRBV25-1 to TRBJ2-4; TRBD2 is a possible D gene (6 bases). The V end lost 6 bases, the J end lost 1 base, and 13 bases lay between the germline ends. The CDR3 covers 15 residues. Germline CDR1 and CDR2: MGHDK and SYGVNS. The whole variable domain, filled in from reference TRBV25-1 and TRBJ2-4, reads EADIYQTPRYLVIGTGKKITLECSQTMGHDKMYWYQQDPGMELHLIHYSYGVNSTEKGDLSSESTVSRIRTEHFPLTLESARPSHTSQYLCASSPYGGAKNIQYFGAGTRLSVL.

The genes are TRBV7-2 and TRBJ1-1; perhaps TRBD1 as D (5 bases). CDR1 and CDR2 from the germline V gene are SGHTA and FQGNSA. CDR3 size: 14 residues. Trimming removed 0 bases at V and 6 bases at J, with 11 bases between. This chain's CDR3 is CASSLAGGKSEAFF. The CDR3 coding sequence is TGTGCCAGCAGCTTAGCTGGGGGGAAGTCTGAAGCTTTCTTT.